This T cell receptor (beta chain) appears in the sequencing data of a study of blood T cell repertoires in COVID-19. The CDR3 runs to 13 residues. Germline assignment: CDR1 LNHNV and CDR2 YYDKDF (reference sequence). V was pared by 2 bases and J by 5 bases, with 3 bases of the junction left unmatched. Profiled with immunoSEQ multiplex PCR; TCRdb holds only in-frame clones, not every one. The sample carries approximately 170,000 clones, around 85% recorded once. The chain joins TRBV15 to TRBJ2-7; 7 positions agree with TRBD1. This receptor was identified in an elderly man with COVID-19, enrolled during active disease. Source material: peripheral blood. CDR3 DNA sequence: TGTGCCACCAGCAGACCCGACAGGGACGAGCAGTACTTC. Protein sequence: CATSRPDRDEQYF.